This TCR beta chain is from a study of cytomegalovirus exposure and HLA in healthy donors. Germline V gives CDR1 SGDLS, CDR2 YYNGEE. This CDR3 is 13 amino acids long. The germline V and J ends were trimmed by 0 bases and 8 bases, with 9 bases remaining between them. Overall study findings and caveats: In a later analysis, across HLA loci, associated TCR counts were highest for DRB1, lowest for HLA-C. Specific recognition of CMV antigens was confirmed in vitro for a few chains (all CMV-associated).

This clone has a single count. Its matching antigen is unknown. The PCR used 60 Vbeta and 13 Jbeta primers. The repertoire was sequenced with immunoSEQ multiplex PCR; TCRdb's copy has only in-frame clones and lacks some. The sample has fewer than 140,000 clones, around 80% seen once. This chain joins TRBV9 and TRBJ2-1; D gene ambiguous. The sequencing sample was made of PBMCs. This TCR was sampled from a man aged 35-49 years in good health and CMV-seronegative. The CDR3 DNA reads TGTGCCAGCAGCGTAGGTGTGTCGGATGAGCAGTTCTTC. This gives the protein CASSVGVSDEQFF.